Listed below are T cell receptor beta chains from one sample, sequenced in a study of blood T cell repertoires in COVID-19. Profiling relied on immunoSEQ multiplex PCR, and the TCRdb table lists in-frame clones only, not all of them. The top ten clones hold approximately 6.9% of a sample with over 150,000 clones, roughly 88% of them seen once. Material for sequencing was peripheral blood. Source of these receptors: an elderly man with COVID-19, enrolled during active disease. The CDR3 runs from the conserved cysteine through the conserved F or W. A D gene is named only where the DNA matches it firmly.

V gene: TRBV5-1
J gene: TRBJ1-3
D gene: TRBD1
CDR3 protein: CASSLGQGGGNTIYF

V gene: TRBV3-1/TRBV3-2
J gene: TRBJ1-1
D gene: -
CDR3 protein: CASSHSGTKNTEAFF

V gene: TRBV5-1
J gene: TRBJ1-2
D gene: TRBD1
CDR3 protein: CASSRGQAADYGYTF

V gene: TRBV7-2
J gene: TRBJ1-1
D gene: TRBD1
CDR3 protein: CASSLGAGTGHTEAFF

V gene: TRBV4-3
J gene: TRBJ1-2
D gene: TRBD1
CDR3 protein: CASSQERTGAYGYTF

V gene: TRBV4-1
J gene: TRBJ1-4
D gene: -
CDR3 protein: CASSQDGRNEKLFF

V gene: TRBV11-2
J gene: TRBJ1-2
D gene: TRBD1
CDR3 protein: CASSTRTTGGEGYTF

V gene: TRBV6-5
J gene: TRBJ1-1
D gene: -
CDR3 protein: CASSLRGSFFTEAFF

V gene: TRBV19
J gene: TRBJ1-2
D gene: TRBD1
CDR3 protein: CASSTLDRGFDYGYTF

V gene: TRBV12-5
J gene: TRBJ2-2
D gene: TRBD2
CDR3 protein: CARGRGLAGGPGSGELFF

V gene: TRBV6-1
J gene: TRBJ1-4
D gene: -
CDR3 protein: CASSERSPGTTGKREKLFF

V gene: TRBV6-1
J gene: TRBJ1-1
D gene: -
CDR3 protein: CASSEPDDTEAFF

V gene: TRBV11-3
J gene: TRBJ2-7
D gene: -
CDR3 protein: CASSLSQGNYEQYF

V gene: TRBV5-1
J gene: TRBJ2-5
D gene: -
CDR3 protein: CASSLGAAQETQYF

V gene: TRBV6-5
J gene: TRBJ1-2
D gene: TRBD1
CDR3 protein: CASRRTGENGYTF

V gene: TRBV5-1
J gene: TRBJ2-1
D gene: -
CDR3 protein: CASSLSGQSYNEQFF

V gene: TRBV19
J gene: TRBJ2-7
D gene: -
CDR3 protein: CASSPRVRLFEQYF

V gene: TRBV4-2
J gene: TRBJ2-7
D gene: TRBD1
CDR3 protein: CASSQGSQDRGSYEQYF

V gene: TRBV9
J gene: TRBJ2-2
D gene: TRBD1
CDR3 protein: CASNLGQGGTGELFF

V gene: TRBV6-4
J gene: TRBJ1-2
D gene: TRBD1
CDR3 protein: CASSDSSRQGNYGYTF

V gene: TRBV5-8
J gene: TRBJ2-2
D gene: -
CDR3 protein: CASSLDGTPNTGELFF

V gene: TRBV27
J gene: TRBJ1-5
D gene: TRBD1
CDR3 protein: CASSTGEGNQPQHF

V gene: TRBV27
J gene: TRBJ2-1
D gene: TRBD2
CDR3 protein: CASSLLAGGPNEQFF

V gene: TRBV18
J gene: TRBJ1-1
D gene: TRBD1
CDR3 protein: CASSPLDRDTEAFF

V gene: TRBV20-1
J gene: TRBJ1-3
D gene: -
CDR3 protein: CSAIDRDMSFGTIYF

V gene: TRBV9
J gene: TRBJ2-5
D gene: -
CDR3 protein: CASTSSGRKVETQYF

V gene: TRBV7-3
J gene: TRBJ2-2
D gene: TRBD1
CDR3 protein: CASSSQDRGAGELFF

V gene: TRBV5-1
J gene: TRBJ2-5
D gene: -
CDR3 protein: CASSLTGVWETQYF

V gene: TRBV7-9
J gene: TRBJ2-7
D gene: -
CDR3 protein: CASSFQGTYEQYF

V gene: TRBV28
J gene: TRBJ1-4
D gene: -
CDR3 protein: CATFYEKLFF

V gene: TRBV28
J gene: TRBJ2-3
D gene: TRBD2
CDR3 protein: CASKASGGTDTQYF

V gene: TRBV9
J gene: TRBJ2-1
D gene: -
CDR3 protein: CASSFQVYNEQFF

V gene: TRBV5-1
J gene: TRBJ1-1
D gene: -
CDR3 protein: CASSLQGNTEAFF

V gene: TRBV19
J gene: TRBJ1-2
D gene: -
CDR3 protein: CASSISWSFNYGYTF

V gene: TRBV11-2
J gene: TRBJ2-7
D gene: -
CDR3 protein: CASSLGIGSSAYEQYF

V gene: TRBV2
J gene: TRBJ2-1
D gene: -
CDR3 protein: CASSEPGQSYNEQFF

V gene: TRBV7-9
J gene: TRBJ1-1
D gene: -
CDR3 protein: CASSLGLGASTEAFF

V gene: TRBV6-2/TRBV6-3
J gene: TRBJ1-6
D gene: -
CDR3 protein: CASSYGGGGNSPLHF

V gene: TRBV7-7
J gene: TRBJ2-1
D gene: TRBD1
CDR3 protein: CASSTDRGNEQFF

V gene: TRBV6-2/TRBV6-3
J gene: TRBJ2-7
D gene: -
CDR3 protein: CASSYSTGQYF

V gene: TRBV9
J gene: TRBJ1-1
D gene: -
CDR3 protein: CASSPSLVPNTEAFF

V gene: TRBV13
J gene: TRBJ1-6
D gene: -
CDR3 protein: CASSPGRGNSPLHF

V gene: TRBV5-6
J gene: TRBJ1-3
D gene: -
CDR3 protein: CASSLPGRSDSGNTIYF

V gene: TRBV19
J gene: TRBJ2-2
D gene: -
CDR3 protein: CASTESTRNTGELFF

V gene: TRBV11-2
J gene: TRBJ1-1
D gene: TRBD1
CDR3 protein: CASSLTGTPEAFF

V gene: TRBV15
J gene: TRBJ2-7
D gene: -
CDR3 protein: CATSGPPQGTYEQYF

V gene: TRBV6-5
J gene: TRBJ2-2
D gene: TRBD1
CDR3 protein: CASSRQGNTGELFF